This T cell receptor (beta chain) was found in a study of T cell clones after liver transplantation (dated by TCRdb to between 2018 and 2021). Context from the whole study: The samples were obtained from ITN030ST, a randomized trial that attempted immunosuppression withdrawal within 2 years after liver transplantation. After a pre-transplant mixed lymphocyte reaction, TCRbeta sequencing was used to pinpoint donor-reactive T cell clones, which were subsequently tracked in post-transplant blood. As an antigen-independent comparator for the donor-reactive sequences, third party-reactive TCRbeta sequences from pre-transplant MLRs were identified as well. Three of the eight recipients were HCV-positive; the others were transplanted for non-autoimmune, non-viral indications. No induction therapy was given to the subjects, and standard immunosuppression was administered until randomization at 12-24 months post-transplant. Tolerance was defined as complete withdrawal of immunosuppression for at least one year without a rise in liver enzymes beyond twice the upper limit of normal. Blood samples were collected pre-transplant, pre-randomization before withdrawal, and post-randomization after either full withdrawal or failed withdrawal. Of the 8 liver transplant recipients making up the studied cohort, 3 were classified as tolerant and 5 as non-tolerant. The paper's findings and limits, for the study overall: Conclusions were preliminary, limited by small, heterogeneous patient numbers and non-standardized post-transplant time points. Donor-reactive sequences decreased more than third party-reactive sequences, which suggests partial antigen-specific deletion that was not related to withdrawal success. Low numbers of available donor cells limited the measurable donor-reactive repertoire in two subjects. Because allograft tissue specimens were not available, migration of donor-reactive T cells into the graft, rather than deletion, may have occurred. When repertoire turnover was taken into account, detection of donor-reactive sequences was significantly reduced in 7 of 8 subjects for CD4 and in 8 of 8 subjects for CD8. In most of the 8 subjects, regardless of tolerance or HCV status, circulating donor-reactive CD4 TCRbeta sequences dropped significantly post-transplant.

The CDR3 sequence holds 15 residues, the cysteine and phenylalanine included. Only the CDR3 part of the read is kept: 45 bases, read in frame from the first base. Sequences LGHNA (CDR1) and YSLEER (CDR2) are obtained from the germline V gene. V was cut back by 1 base and J by 4 bases, leaving a gap of 13 bases between them. This clone was recorded only once. It has no known antigen specificity. No clone much larger than this one lies a single base away; base qualities are absent. High-throughput TCRbeta CDR3 sequencing of frozen genomic DNA was performed by immunoSEQ, with PCR amplification, mapping, bias correction and internal controls included. In the source study's methods: Only productive rearrangements were retained, and each unique TCRbeta sequence was defined by its CDR3 nucleotide sequence together with its V and J gene. A sequence counted as donor-reactive only if the sequence showed at least 5-fold expansion in CFSE-low cells compared with unstimulated pre-transplant cells and had a frequency of at least 0.01%. Per-subject minimum frequency thresholds, based on the lowest-template unstimulated sample, ensured at least 90% detection power. Jensen-Shannon divergence between the top 1000 TCRbeta sequences post-transplant and pre-transplant was used to measure repertoire turnover. Changes in detection of donor-reactive sequences were assessed with two-sided Fisher's exact tests. TCRdb re-hosts the immuneACCESS table, in-frame sequences only. Its copies lack some clones; in the studies checked, an unresolved V gene accounts for under half of them, and the cause for the rest is not known. V and J calls plus clone size are reproduced from that table; the DNA served to infer D and trimming. The sample records some 120,000 clones, just over 90% of which are singletons. 0.65% to 0.95% of the sample belongs to the ten largest clones.

Unstimulated PBMCs, after thawing, were stained for CD3, CD4 and CD8 and then FACS-sorted into CD3+CD4+ and CD3+CD8+ populations. Randomization to immunosuppression withdrawal applied to every one of the 8 studied subjects. The Qiagen DNeasy Blood and Tissue Kit was used for genomic DNA isolation. The chain is encoded by TRBV4-3 joined to TRBJ1-2, with the identity of the D gene unclear. This specimen was CD4+ T cells from blood, taken 12 months after liver transplant. This clonotype was obtained from a human patient who received a liver transplant. Some T cells may have been brought in with the graft after a transplant. The CDR3 in this case is CASSQVSGPIYGYTF. The DNA sequence is TGCGCCAGCAGCCAAGTTTCAGGACCGATCTATGGCTACACCTTC.